This TCR beta chain is drawn from a study of cytomegalovirus exposure and HLA in healthy donors. Study in general: Earlier results showed almost 120 million unique TCR beta sequences derived from approximately 170 million T cells. Study observations and caveats: It was taken for granted in presence/absence analyses that sequencing depth across donors was roughly uniform. Across HLA loci, a later analysis found differing TCR association rates, with DRB1 most and HLA-C fewest. The likely origin of a cluster of highly shared sequence variants was a sequencing artifact.

In the PCR, 60 Vbeta and 13 Jbeta primers were used. TCRdb's copy holds only in-frame clones and misses some; the assay was immunoSEQ multiplex PCR. The table lists 150,000 or so clones. Comment on this clone: Its antigen is not identified.

CDR1 and CDR2 from the germline V gene are MDHEN and SYDVKM. The CDR3 is 14 residues long. Trimming removed 5 bases from V and 4 bases from J, with 14 bases in between. This chain joins TRBV28 and TRBJ1-2, with D possibly matching TRBD1 (5 bases). Sequenced material: PBMCs. This clonotype was obtained from a woman aged 45-60 years in good health and CMV-seronegative. The CDR3 loop reads CASSLPGRAYGYTF. DNA for the CDR3: TGTGCCAGCAGTCTCCCTGGCAGGGCCTATGGCTACACCTTC.